A single sample is the source of the 9 T cell receptor beta chains below, sequenced in a study of blood T cells in healthy people across ages. A second PCR of 7 to 11 cycles used a sample-barcoded 5' primer and a J-beta primer mix. TCRdb ran MiXCR on the 5' RACE reads and lists one entry per CDR3 protein. The sample contains around 1,000,000 distinct CDR3 sequences, 30% to 40% of which appear only once. The source material was blood. The source of these receptors is a young man in good health.

The chain is built from TRBV7-2 and TRBJ2-3; D is undetermined. Deletions cut 5 bases from V and 6 bases from J, with 12 bases between. The V gene's germline CDR1 is SGHTA and CDR2 FQGNSA. The CDR3 consists of 13 residues. CDR3 sequence: CASSPRISDTQYF. For the CDR3, the DNA is TGTGCCAGCAGCCCCCGGATATCCGATACGCAGTATTTT.

This chain joins TRBV6-6 and TRBJ2-3; D is unresolved. The V gene's germline CDR1 is MNHNY and CDR2 SVGAGI (reference sequence). Trimming removed 4 bases at V and 0 bases at J, with 14 bases between. The length of the CDR3 is 16 residues. The CDR3 loop reads CASSSRAGASTDTQYF. The CDR3 DNA is TGTGCCAGCAGTTCACGGGCAGGTGCTAGCACAGATACGCAGTATTTT.

This clonotype was seen more than once but under ten times. The rearrangement uses TRBV6-5 and TRBJ1-2, with a weak D call TRBD1 (5 bases). Germline assignment: CDR1 MNHEY and CDR2 SVGAGI. The CDR3 sequence is 13 residues long. V lost 6 bases to trimming and J lost 4 bases, with 12 bases between them. CDR3 loop: CASRTTGGYGYTF. The CDR3 region has the DNA TGTGCCAGCAGGACCACAGGAGGCTATGGCTACACCTTC.

This chain joins TRBV7-9 and TRBJ2-3; 9 bases agree with TRBD2. Per germline, CDR1 SEHNR and CDR2 FQNEAQ (reference sequence). V lost 0 bases, J lost 5 bases, and 12 bases stayed unmatched. CDR3 size: 18 residues. The CDR3, as DNA: TGTGCCAGCAGCTTAGCGCTAACTGGGACTAGCCTAGGAGATACGCAGTATTTT. It specifies CASSLALTGTSLGDTQYF.

V gene TRBV7-2 combines with J gene TRBJ1-2, with 7 bases fitting TRBD1. Per germline, CDR1 SGHTA and CDR2 FQGNSA. This CDR3 contains 13 residues. V was clipped by 1 base and J by 7 bases; unmatched bases: 3. The CDR3 sequence: CASSLGYRGGYTF. For the CDR3, the DNA is TGTGCCAGCAGCTTAGGATACAGGGGTGGCTACACCTTC.

The genes are TRBV27 and TRBJ1-4; tentatively, D is TRBD1 (5 bases). This CDR3 has 14 amino acids. CDR1 is MNHEY and CDR2 is SMNVEV in the germline V gene (reference sequence). Trimming removed 5 bases at V and 7 bases at J, with 14 bases between. The CDR3 DNA follows: TGTGCCAGCAGTGGGCGCACTGGGGGTGAAAAACTGTTTTTT. This translates into CASSGRTGGEKLFF.

There are many counts of this clonotype. J is TRBJ1-2 and V is TRBV27; D ambiguous. The ends were cut back, 7 bases at V and 0 bases at J, with 9 bases in the middle. Germline CDR1 is MNHEY and CDR2 is SMNVEV (reference sequence). The CDR3 has 13 residues. The CDR3 bases are TGTGCCAGCAAGACGACCGCTAACTATGGCTACACCTTC. Residues: CASKTTANYGYTF.

The V call is TRBV6-1, the J call TRBJ1-1, with D unclear. Germline V CDR1 and CDR2: MNHNS, SASEGT. The CDR3 has 13 amino acids. V was clipped by 8 bases and J by 2 bases, with 12 bases between them. CDR3 sequence (DNA): TGTGCCAGCGGAACCAACGGAAACACTGAAGCTTTCTTT. Its protein product is CASGTNGNTEAFF.

This chain joins TRBV20-1 and TRBJ2-2; unclear D gene. V was pared by 6 bases and J by 0 bases, with 8 bases between. Germline V lookup: CDR1 DFQATT, CDR2 SNEGSKA (reference sequence). The CDR3 covers 13 residues. The CDR3 here is CSALKANTGELFF. CDR3 bases: TGCAGTGCCCTTAAGGCGAACACCGGGGAGCTGTTTTTT.